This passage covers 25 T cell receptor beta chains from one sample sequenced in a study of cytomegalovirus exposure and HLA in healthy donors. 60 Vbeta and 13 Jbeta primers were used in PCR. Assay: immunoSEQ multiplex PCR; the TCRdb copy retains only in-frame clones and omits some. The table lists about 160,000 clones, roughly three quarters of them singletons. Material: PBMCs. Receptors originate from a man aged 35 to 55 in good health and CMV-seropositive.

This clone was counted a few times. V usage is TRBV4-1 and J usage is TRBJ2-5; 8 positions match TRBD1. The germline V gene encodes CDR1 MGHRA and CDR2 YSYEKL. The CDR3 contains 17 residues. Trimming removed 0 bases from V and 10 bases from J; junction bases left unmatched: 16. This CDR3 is CASSQDAPTGAVGGQYF. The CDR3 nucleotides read TGCGCCAGCAGCCAAGACGCACCGACAGGGGCTGTGGGGGGCCAGTACTTC.

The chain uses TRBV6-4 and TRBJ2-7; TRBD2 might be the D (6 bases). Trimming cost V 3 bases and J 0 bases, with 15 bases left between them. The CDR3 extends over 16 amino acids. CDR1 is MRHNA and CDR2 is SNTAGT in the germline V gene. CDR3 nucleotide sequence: TGTGCCAGCAGTGAAGGGGAGGATACGAGCTCCTACGAGCAGTACTTC. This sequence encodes CASSEGEDTSSYEQYF.

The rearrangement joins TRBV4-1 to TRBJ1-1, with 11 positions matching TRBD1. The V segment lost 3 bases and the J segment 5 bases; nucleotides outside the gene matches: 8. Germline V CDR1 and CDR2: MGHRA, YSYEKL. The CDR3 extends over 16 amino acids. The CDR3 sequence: CASSHPKGQGGTEAFF. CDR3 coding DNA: TGCGCCAGCAGCCACCCCAAGGGACAGGGGGGAACTGAAGCTTTCTTT.

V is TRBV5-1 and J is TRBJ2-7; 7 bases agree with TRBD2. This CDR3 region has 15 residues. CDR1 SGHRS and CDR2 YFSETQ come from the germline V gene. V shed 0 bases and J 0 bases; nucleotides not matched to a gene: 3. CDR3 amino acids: CASSLGGGFSYEQYF. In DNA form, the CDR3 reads TGCGCCAGCAGCTTGGGGGGGGGATTCTCCTACGAGCAGTACTTC.

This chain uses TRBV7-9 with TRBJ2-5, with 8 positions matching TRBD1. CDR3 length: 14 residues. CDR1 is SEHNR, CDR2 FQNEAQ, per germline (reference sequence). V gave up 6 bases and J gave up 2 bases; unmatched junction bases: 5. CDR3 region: CASRRTGGQETQYF. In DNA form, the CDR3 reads TGTGCCAGCAGGAGAACAGGGGGGCAAGAGACCCAGTACTTC.

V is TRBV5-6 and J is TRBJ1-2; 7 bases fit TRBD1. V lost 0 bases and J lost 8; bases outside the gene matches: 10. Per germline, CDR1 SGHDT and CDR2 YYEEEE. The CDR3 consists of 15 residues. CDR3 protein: CASSLGAGGRRGYTF. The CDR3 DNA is TGTGCCAGCAGCTTGGGGGCAGGGGGGCGACGGGGCTACACCTTC.

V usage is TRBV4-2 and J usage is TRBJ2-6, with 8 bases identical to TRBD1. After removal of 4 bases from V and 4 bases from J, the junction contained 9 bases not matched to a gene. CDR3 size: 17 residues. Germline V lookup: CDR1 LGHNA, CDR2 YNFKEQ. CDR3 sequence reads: CASSPQGQGAGANVLTF. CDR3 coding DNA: TGTGCCAGCAGCCCCCAGGGGCAGGGGGCCGGGGCCAACGTCCTGACTTTC.

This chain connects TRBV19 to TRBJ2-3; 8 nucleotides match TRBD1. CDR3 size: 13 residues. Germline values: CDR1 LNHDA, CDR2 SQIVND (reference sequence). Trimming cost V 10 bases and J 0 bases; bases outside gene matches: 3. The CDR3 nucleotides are TGTGCCACCCGGACAGGGAGCACAGATACGCAGTATTTT. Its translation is CATRTGSTDTQYF.

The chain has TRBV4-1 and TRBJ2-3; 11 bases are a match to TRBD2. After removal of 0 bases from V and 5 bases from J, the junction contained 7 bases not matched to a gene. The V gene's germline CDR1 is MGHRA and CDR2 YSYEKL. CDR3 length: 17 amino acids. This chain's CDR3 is CASSQEEIAGGRDTQYF. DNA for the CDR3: TGCGCCAGCAGCCAAGAAGAAATAGCGGGGGGGCGAGATACGCAGTATTTT.

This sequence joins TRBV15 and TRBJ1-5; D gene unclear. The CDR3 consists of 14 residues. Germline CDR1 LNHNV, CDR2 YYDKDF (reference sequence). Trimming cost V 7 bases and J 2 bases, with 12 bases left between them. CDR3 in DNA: TGTGCCACCACCTCCCTAGGAGGCAATCAGCCCCAGCATTTT. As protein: CATTSLGGNQPQHF.

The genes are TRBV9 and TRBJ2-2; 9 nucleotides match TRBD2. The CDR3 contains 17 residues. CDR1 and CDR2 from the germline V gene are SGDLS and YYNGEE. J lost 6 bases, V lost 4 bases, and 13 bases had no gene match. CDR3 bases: TGTGCCAGCAGCCCCCGGGTAGCGGGGGTGGAAGCCGGGGAGCTGTTTTTT. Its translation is CASSPRVAGVEAGELFF.

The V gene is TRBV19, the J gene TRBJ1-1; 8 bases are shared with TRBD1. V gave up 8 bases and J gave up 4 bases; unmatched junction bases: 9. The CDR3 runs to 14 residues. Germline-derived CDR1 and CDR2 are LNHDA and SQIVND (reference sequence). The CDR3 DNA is TGTGCCAGTGCGCCTCAGGGGGCATCCACTGAAGCTTTCTTT. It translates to CASAPQGASTEAFF. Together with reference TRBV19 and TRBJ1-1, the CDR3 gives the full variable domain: DGGITQSPKYLFRKEGQNVTLSCEQNLNHDAMYWYRQDPGQGLRLIYYSQIVNDFQKGDIAEGYSVSREKKESFPLTVTSAQKNPTAFYLCASAPQGASTEAFFGQGTRLTVV.

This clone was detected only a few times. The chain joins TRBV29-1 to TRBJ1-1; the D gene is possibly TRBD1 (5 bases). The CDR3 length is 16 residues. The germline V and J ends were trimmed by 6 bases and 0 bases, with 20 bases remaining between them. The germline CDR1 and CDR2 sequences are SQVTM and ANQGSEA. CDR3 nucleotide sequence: TGCAGCGTCCCGCAGCCTTGGGGGGATATGAACACTGAAGCTTTCTTT. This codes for CSVPQPWGDMNTEAFF.

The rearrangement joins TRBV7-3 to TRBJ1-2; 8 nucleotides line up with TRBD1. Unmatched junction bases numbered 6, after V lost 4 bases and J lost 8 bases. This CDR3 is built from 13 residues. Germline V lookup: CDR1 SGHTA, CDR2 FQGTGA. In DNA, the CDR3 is TGTGCCAGCAGCTATCAGACAGGGGAGGGCTACACCTTC. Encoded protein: CASSYQTGEGYTF.

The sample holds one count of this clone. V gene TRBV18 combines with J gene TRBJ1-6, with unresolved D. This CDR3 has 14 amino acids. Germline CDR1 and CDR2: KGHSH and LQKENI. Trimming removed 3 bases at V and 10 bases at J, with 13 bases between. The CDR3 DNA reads TGTGCCAGCTCACCTTTGCGGTCGGAATCACCCCTCCACTTT. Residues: CASSPLRSESPLHF.

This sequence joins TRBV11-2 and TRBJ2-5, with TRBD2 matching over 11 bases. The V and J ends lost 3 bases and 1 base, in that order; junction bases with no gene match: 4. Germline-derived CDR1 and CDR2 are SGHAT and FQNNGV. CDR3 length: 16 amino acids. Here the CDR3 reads CASSFLAGGLQETQYF. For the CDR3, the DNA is TGTGCCAGCAGCTTTCTAGCGGGGGGCCTCCAAGAGACCCAGTACTTC. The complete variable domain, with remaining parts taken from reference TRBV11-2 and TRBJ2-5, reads EAGVAQSPRYKIIEKRQSVAFWCNPISGHATLYWYQQILGQGPKLLIQFQNNGVVDDSQLPKDRFSAERLKGVDSTLKIQPAKLEDSAVYLCASSFLAGGLQETQYFGPGTRLLVL.

The CDR3 protein is CASGRGDREAFF. CDR3 DNA: TGTGCCAGCGGGCGGGGAGACAGAGAGGCTTTCTTT. The chain joins TRBV6-6 to TRBJ1-1, with a possible D match to TRBD1 (5 bases). The V and J ends lost 8 bases and 11 bases respectively, with 18 bases between them. Germline CDR1 is MNHNY and CDR2 is SVGAGI (reference sequence). The length of the CDR3 is 12 residues.

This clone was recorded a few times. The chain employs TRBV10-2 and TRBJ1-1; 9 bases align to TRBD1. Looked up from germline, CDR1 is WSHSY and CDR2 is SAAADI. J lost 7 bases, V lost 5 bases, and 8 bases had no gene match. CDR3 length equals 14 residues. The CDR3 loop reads CASSQQGAWGEAFF. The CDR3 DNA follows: TGCGCCAGCAGTCAACAGGGGGCTTGGGGTGAAGCTTTCTTT.

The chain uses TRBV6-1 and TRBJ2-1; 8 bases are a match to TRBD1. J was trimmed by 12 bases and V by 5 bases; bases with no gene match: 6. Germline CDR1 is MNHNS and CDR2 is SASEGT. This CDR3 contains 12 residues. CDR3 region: CASSNRGNRQFF. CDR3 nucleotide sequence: TGTGCCAGCAGTAACAGGGGGAATCGGCAGTTCTTC.

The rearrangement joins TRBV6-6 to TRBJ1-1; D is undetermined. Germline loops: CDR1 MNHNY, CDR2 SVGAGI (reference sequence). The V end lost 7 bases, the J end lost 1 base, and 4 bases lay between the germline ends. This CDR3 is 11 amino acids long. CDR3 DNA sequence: TGTGCCAGCACAAAGAACACTGAAGCTTTCTTT. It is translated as CASTKNTEAFF.

The CDR3: CASSEPTGGNSPLHF. The CDR3 DNA follows: TGTGCCAGCAGTGAACCGACAGGCGGCAATTCACCCCTCCACTTT. The chain employs TRBV2 and TRBJ1-6; maybe TRBD1 (6 bases). The CDR3 is made up of 15 amino acids. V shed 2 bases and J shed 7 bases, with 12 bases lying between them. CDR1 is SNHLY and CDR2 is FYNNEI in the germline V gene.

CDR3 DNA: TGTGCCAGCACGGGACAGGGAGGGCAGTTCTTC. Its protein is CASTGQGGQFF. The rearrangement uses TRBV2 and TRBJ2-1, with 9 bases matching TRBD1. V lost 7 bases to trimming and J lost 12 bases; unmatched junction nucleotides: 4. Germline V gene lookup returns CDR1 SNHLY and CDR2 FYNNEI. CDR3 size: 11 residues.

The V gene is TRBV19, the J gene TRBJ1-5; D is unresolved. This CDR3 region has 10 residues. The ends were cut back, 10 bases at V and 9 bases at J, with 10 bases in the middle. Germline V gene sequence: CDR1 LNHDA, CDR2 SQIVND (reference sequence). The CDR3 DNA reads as TGTGCCACCATTCGGGGGCCCCAGCATTTT. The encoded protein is CATIRGPQHF.

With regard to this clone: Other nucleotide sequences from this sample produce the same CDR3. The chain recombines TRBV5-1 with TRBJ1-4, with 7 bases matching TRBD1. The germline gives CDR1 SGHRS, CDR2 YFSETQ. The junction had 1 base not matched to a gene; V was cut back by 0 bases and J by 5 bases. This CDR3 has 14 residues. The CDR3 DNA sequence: TGCGCCAGCAGCTTGGGGACAGGCAATGAAAAACTGTTTTTT. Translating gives CASSLGTGNEKLFF. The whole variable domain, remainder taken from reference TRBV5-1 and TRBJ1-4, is KAGVTQTPRYLIKTRGQQVTLSCSPISGHRSVSWYQQTPGQGLQFLFEYFSETQRNKGNFPGRFSGRQFSNSRSEMNVSTLELGDSALYLCASSLGTGNEKLFFGSGTQLSVL.

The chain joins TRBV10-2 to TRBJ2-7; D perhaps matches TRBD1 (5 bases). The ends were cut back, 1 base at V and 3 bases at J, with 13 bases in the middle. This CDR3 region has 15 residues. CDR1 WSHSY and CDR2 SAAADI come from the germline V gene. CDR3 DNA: TGCGCCAGCAGTGAGTTGGGGAACCAGGGCTACGAGCAGTACTTC. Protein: CASSELGNQGYEQYF.